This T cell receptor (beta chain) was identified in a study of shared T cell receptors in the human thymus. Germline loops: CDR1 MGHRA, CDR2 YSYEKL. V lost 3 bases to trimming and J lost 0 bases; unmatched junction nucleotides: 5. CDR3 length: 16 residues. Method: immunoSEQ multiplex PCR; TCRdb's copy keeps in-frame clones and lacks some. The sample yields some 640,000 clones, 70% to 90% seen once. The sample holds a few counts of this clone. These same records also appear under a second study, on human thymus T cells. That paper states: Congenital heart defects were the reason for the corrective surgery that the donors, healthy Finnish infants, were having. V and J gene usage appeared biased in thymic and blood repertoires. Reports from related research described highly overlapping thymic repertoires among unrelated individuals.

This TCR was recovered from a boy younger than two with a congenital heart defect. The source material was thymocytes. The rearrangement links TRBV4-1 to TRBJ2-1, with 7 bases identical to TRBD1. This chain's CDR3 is CASSHIQGSSYNEQFF. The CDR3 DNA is TGCGCCAGCAGCCACATACAGGGGAGCTCCTACAATGAGCAGTTCTTC.